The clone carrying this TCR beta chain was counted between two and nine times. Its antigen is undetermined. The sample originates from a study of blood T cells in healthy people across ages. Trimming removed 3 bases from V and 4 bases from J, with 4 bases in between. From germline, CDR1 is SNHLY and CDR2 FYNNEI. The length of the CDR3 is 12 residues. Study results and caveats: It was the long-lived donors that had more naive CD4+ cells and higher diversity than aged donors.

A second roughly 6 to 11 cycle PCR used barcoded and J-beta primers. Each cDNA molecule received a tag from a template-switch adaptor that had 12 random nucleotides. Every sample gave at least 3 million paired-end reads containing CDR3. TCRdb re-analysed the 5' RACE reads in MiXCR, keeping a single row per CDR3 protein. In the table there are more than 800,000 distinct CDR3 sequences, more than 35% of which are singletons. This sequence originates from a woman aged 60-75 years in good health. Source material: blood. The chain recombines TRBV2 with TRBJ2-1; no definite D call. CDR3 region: CASSDTYNEQFF. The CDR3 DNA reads TGTGCCAGCAGTGACACGTACAATGAGCAGTTCTTC.